This TCR beta chain was sequenced in a study of OX40 agonist ivuxolimab in advanced cancers. V shed 8 bases and J 1 base; nucleotides not matched to a gene: 8. The germline V gene encodes CDR1 SNHLY and CDR2 FYNNEI. There are 15 residues in the CDR3. The repertoire was sequenced with immunoSEQ multiplex PCR; TCRdb's copy has only in-frame clones and lacks some. The sample lists about 80,000 clones, around 90% occurring once. The chain recombines TRBV2 with TRBJ1-1; TRBD1 matches at 9 bases. This specimen consisted of CD4+ or CD8+ T cells sorted from blood, obtained in a trial of the OX40 agonist ivuxolimab. This TCR derives from an adult with an advanced solid tumor such as melanoma, head and neck, liver or kidney cancer. The CDR3, as DNA: TGTGCCAGCGAACAACAGGGGGCCAGGAACACTGAAGCTTTCTTT. Translation gives CASEQQGARNTEAFF.